This paragraph covers one T cell receptor beta chain sequence. Its antigen is still unknown. Base qualities are missing; no much larger clone stands one base away. The CDR3 regions of human TCRbeta chains were subjected to immunosequencing. Concerning the study's data processing: TCRs in the repertoires were compared against a reference library of SARS-CoV-2-specific TCRs that had been generated with the MIRA antigen-specificity platform. Breadth was defined as the fraction of unique TCRs that were SARS-CoV-2-associated, and depth was defined as the fraction of total T cells that were SARS-CoV-2-associated. Using the MIRA data, every spike-specific TCR was mapped to the spike region that the TCR reacted to and assigned to either a CD4 or a CD8 class. Log10-transformed breadth and depth values were compared by one-way ANOVA with Sidak's multiple comparisons tests. The immuneACCESS repertoire file appears here via TCRdb, limited to in-frame rearrangements. These files lack a portion of the clones; in checked studies, under half of the deficit traces to unresolved V genes, and the cause of the others is not known. The V and J calls and clone size are taken from that table; D and trimming were inferred from the DNA. The sample table holds 180,000 or so clones, of which roughly 94% were seen once. Of the sample, around 0.66% is held by the ten largest clones.

The data were taken from a study of T cell responses to AZD1222 COVID-19 vaccine (dated by TCRdb to the early 2020s). Some background on the complete study: AZD1222 recipients given second doses at about 4 weeks or at about 12 weeks were pooled, since spike-specific TCR depth and breadth were not found to differ between the two schedules. A total of about 240 trial participants underwent TCR sequencing, of whom about 200 received two doses of AZD1222 and some 26 received two doses of the MenACWY control vaccine. Trial participants were enrolled into age subgroups of 18-55, 56-69 and 70-plus years, which contained around 150, 29 and 61 TCR-sequenced participants, respectively. General conclusions and limits of the study: No day 14 peak-response samples were available, so repertoires were characterized only after the peak T cell response. The 56-69-year group was small, and its depth increase did not reach significance, likely because of low power. Reportedly, close to half of the unique spike-specific TCRs recognized epitopes lying outside the regions that are mutated in the B.1.351 and B.1.1.7 variants. Conclusions about previously exposed vaccinees are limited because only six or seven AZD1222 recipients were SARS-CoV-2 seropositive at baseline. CD4 TCRs associated with the vaccine covered the entire spike protein, and the dominant responses were in regions 160-218 and 743-854. A significant rise in spike-specific TCR breadth and depth was observed after two AZD1222 doses relative to day 0 and relative to MenACWY recipients. Participants were mostly white British and included more females than males, and it was suggested by the authors that clonal diversity may have been underestimated.

In light of the paper, this sample's time point label describes: baseline before first vaccination. Vaccinee samples were obtained from the UK trials COV001 and COV002, which included a single-blind randomized controlled phase 2/3 trial of AZD1222 (ChAdOx1 nCoV-19) in healthy adults. For TCRbeta chain sequencing, PBMC samples from trial participants were taken at day 0 and at day 28 after the second dose. The germline V end is reduced by 4 bases and the J end by 2 bases; junction bases left unmatched: 5. Counted from cysteine to phenylalanine, this CDR3 has 14 amino acids. This entry keeps only the CDR3 DNA: 42 bases, framed from base 1. For CDR1 and CDR2, the germline V gene lists SGDLS and YYNGEE.

The rearranged segments are TRBV9 and TRBJ2-7; 8 nucleotides in the junction match TRBD1. This specimen consisted of peripheral blood, obtained on day 0 of AZD1222 vaccination. The sequence was obtained from an adult in good health. Here the CDR3 is given as CASSKDRATYEQYF. The bases are TGTGCCAGCAGCAAGGACAGGGCGACCTACGAGCAGTACTTC.